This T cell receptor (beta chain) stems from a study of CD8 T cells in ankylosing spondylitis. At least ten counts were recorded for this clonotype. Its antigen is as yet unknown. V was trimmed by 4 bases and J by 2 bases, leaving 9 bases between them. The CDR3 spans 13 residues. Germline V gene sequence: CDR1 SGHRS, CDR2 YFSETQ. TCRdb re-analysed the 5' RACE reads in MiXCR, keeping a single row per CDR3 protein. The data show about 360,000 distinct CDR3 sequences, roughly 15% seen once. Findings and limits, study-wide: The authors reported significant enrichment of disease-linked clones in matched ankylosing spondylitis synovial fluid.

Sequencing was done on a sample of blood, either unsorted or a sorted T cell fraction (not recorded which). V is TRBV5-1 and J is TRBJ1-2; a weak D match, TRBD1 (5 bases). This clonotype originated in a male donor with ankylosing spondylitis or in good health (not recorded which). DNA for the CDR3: TGCGCCAGCAGCCAGGACAACAACTATGGCTACACCTTC. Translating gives CASSQDNNYGYTF.